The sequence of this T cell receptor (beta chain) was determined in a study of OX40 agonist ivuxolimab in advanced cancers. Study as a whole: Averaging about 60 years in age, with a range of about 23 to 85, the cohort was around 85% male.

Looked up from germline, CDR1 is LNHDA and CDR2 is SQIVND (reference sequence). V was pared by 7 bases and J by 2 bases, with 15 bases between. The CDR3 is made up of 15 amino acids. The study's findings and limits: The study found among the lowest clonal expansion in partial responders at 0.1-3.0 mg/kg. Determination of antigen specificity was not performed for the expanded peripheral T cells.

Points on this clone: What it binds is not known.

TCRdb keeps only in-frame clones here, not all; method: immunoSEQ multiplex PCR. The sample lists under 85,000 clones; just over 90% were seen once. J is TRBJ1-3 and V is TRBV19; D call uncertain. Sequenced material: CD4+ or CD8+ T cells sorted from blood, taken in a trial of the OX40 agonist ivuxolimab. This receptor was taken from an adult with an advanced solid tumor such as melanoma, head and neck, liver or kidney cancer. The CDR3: CASKEGRFAGNTIYF. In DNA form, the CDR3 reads TGTGCCAGTAAGGAGGGCAGGTTCGCTGGAAACACCATATATTTT.